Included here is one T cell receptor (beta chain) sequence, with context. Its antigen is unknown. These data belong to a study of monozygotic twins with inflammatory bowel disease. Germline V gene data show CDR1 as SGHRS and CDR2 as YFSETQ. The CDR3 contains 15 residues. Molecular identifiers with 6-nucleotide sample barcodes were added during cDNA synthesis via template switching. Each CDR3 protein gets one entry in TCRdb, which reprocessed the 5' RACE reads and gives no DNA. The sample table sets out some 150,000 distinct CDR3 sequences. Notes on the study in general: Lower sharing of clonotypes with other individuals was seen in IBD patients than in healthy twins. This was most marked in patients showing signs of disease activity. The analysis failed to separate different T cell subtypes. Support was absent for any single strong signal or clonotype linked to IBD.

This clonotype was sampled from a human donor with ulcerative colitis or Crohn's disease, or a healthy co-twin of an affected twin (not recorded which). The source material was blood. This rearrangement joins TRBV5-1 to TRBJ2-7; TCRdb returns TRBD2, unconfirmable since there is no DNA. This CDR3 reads CASSLGLAGSYEQYF.